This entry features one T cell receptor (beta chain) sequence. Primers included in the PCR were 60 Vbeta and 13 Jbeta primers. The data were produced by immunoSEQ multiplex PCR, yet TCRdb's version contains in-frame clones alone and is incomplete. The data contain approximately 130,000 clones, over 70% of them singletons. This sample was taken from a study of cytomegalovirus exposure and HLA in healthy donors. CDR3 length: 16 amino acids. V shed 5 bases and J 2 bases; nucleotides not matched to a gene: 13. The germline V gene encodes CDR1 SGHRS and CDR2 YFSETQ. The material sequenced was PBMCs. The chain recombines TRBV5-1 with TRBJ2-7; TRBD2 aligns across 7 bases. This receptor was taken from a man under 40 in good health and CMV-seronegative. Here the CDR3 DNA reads TGCGCCAGCAGGTACCGGGAGGATCAACCCCCCTACGAGCAGTACTTC. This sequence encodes CASRYREDQPPYEQYF.